The entry that follows covers one T cell receptor beta chain sequence. Its target antigen remains unknown. Base qualities are not provided; no much larger clone lies one nucleotide away. The sample is drawn from a study of lymphopenia after photon versus proton radiotherapy (dated by TCRdb to between 2018 and 2020). Describing the broader study: The immunological effects of photon versus proton radiation therapy were compared in patients with gastrointestinal tumors who developed high-grade lymphopenia. The cohort comprised 15 to 20 patients with gastrointestinal tumors who received either photon or proton therapy and then developed lymphopenia. The goal of the study was to characterize the differences between the two radiation modalities in how they affect the immune system.

Library preparation employed the immunoSEQ multiplex PCR assay. T cell repertoires were profiled by deep sequencing of rearranged TCR beta loci, alongside multiparametric flow cytometry. The table comes from immuneACCESS by way of TCRdb, which keeps in-frame sequences with V and J called. Part of the clones is missing from these tables; in studies checked, under half for an unresolved V gene and the rest for unknown reasons. This sample lists 55,000 to 70,000 clones; 87% were detected once. Together, the top ten hold about a tenth of the sample. Per the germline V gene, SGHRS is the CDR1 and YFSETQ is the CDR2. The cysteine opens and the phenylalanine closes a CDR3 of 15 amino acids. The read is trimmed to its CDR3 DNA, 45 bases read in frame from base 1. A distance of 12 bases separates the germline ends of V and J, which lose 4 bases and 1 base respectively. Study-wide findings and limitations: Across the cohort, among patients who died, a greater drop in TCR diversity after the nadir was inversely correlated with overall survival time. Proton-treated patients stayed relatively stable during treatment, while photon-treated patients lost naive T cells and TCR diversity and gained effector/memory populations. The survival association was assessed only in patients who died, and the authors presented better survival with proton therapy as a possibility rather than a demonstrated result. After the lymphocyte count nadir, oligoclonal expansion, especially of CD8+ Temra cells, was observed in photon-treated repertoires, and the drop in diversity was driven by this expansion.

Recombination connected TRBV5-1 to TRBJ1-3; a confident D gene designation cannot be given. The sequence was collected from a man older than 75 with esophageal cancer. The starting material was peripheral blood, obtained from a patient treated with proton-based radiotherapy. For the CDR3, the sequence is CASSRGVDSGNTIYF. The nucleotides read TGCGCCAGCAGCCGCGGAGTAGATTCTGGAAACACCATATATTTT.